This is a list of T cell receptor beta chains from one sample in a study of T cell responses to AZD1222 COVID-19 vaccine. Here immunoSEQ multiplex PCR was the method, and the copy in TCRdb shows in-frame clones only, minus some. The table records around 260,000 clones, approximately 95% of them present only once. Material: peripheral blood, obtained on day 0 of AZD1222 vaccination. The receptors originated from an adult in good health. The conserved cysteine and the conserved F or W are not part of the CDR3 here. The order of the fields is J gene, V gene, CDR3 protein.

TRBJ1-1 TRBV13 ASSPSRAANTEAF
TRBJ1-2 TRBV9 ASSPHRDGYT
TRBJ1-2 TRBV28 ASSFLFSRPGDYGYT
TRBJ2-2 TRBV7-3 ASSPGTGDGELF
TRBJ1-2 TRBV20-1 RPRQAAGYT
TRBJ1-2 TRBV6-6 ASSYSSTYYGYT
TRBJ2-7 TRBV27 ASSLRGGDEQY
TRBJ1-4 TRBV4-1 ASSRAPGEKLF
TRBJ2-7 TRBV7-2 ASSLRRTPILSYEQY
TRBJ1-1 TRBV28 ASSPRGPPMNTEAF
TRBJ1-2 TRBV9 ASSVAGDGYT
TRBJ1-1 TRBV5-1 ASSPEPSNTEAF
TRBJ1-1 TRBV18 ASSLALDRDTLGAF
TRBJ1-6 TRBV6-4 ASSLEAGNSPLH
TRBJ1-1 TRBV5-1 ASRPGRRNTEAF
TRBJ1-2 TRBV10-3 AISGGQGADGYT
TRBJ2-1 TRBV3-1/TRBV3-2 ASSQDSGTSWSSYNEQF
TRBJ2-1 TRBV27 ASSLLGENEQF
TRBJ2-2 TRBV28 ASSHTNTGELF
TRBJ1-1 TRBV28 ASSPPRGARDTEAF
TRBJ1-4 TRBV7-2 ASSFDQLEKLF
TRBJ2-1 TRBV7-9 ASSPLSSYNEQF
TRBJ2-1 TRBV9 ASSLSSGSYNEQF
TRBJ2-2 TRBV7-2 ASSLYSGRDGELF
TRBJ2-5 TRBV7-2 ASSSHSGRWETQY
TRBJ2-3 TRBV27 ASSSGLLDTQY
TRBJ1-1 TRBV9 ASSPSWGTEAF
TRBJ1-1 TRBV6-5 ASSFRQPNTEAF
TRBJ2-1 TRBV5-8 ASSLAEREGLEQF
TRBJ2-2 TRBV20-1 SASPGIGRGDGELF
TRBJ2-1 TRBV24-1 ATSPGASVPLSYNEQF
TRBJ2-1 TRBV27 ASSLTQNSYNEQF
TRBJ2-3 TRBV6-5 ASSLGDTQY
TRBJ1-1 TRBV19 ASSPWTGRDTEAF
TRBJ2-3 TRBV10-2 ASSVIGGTDTQY
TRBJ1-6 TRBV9 ASSVVPENSPLH
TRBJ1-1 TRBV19 ASSRTGTEAF
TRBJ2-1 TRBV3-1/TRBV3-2 ASSQEYLALYNEQF
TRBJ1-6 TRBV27 ASSVAGSPLH
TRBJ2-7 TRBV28 ASSSGTRPYEQY
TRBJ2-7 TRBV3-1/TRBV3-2 ASSSQISYEQY
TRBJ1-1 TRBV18 ASSLDLNTEAF
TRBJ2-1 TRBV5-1 ASSLLAGGYNEQF
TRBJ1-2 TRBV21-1 ASSLLPGTEYGYT
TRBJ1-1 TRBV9 ASSVGTDMNTEAF
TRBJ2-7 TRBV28 ASSGKEQY
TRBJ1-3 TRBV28 ASSSGSGNTIY
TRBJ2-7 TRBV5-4 ASSANRGGSNYEQY
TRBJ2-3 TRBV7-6 ASSLESRGGLSSRTDTQY
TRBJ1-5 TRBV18 ASSPRGQSNQPQH